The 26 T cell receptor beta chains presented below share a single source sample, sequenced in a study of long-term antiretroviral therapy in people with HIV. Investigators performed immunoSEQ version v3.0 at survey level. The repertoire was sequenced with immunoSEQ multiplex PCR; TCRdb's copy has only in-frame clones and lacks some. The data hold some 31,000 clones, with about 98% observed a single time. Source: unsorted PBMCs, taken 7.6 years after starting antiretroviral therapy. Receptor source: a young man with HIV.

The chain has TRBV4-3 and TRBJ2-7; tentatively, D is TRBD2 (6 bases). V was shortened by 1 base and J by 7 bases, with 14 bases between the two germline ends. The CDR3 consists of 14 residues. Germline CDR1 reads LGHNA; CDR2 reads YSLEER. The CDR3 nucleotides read TGCGCCAGCAGCCAAGTGGTGAGGGCGGGGGAGCAGTACTTC. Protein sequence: CASSQVVRAGEQYF.

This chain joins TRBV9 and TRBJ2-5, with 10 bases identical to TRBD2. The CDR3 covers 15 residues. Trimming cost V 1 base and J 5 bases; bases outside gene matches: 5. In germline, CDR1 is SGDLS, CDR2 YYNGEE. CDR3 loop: CASSVQAGGKETQYF. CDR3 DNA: TGTGCCAGCAGCGTACAAGCGGGGGGGAAGGAGACCCAGTACTTC.

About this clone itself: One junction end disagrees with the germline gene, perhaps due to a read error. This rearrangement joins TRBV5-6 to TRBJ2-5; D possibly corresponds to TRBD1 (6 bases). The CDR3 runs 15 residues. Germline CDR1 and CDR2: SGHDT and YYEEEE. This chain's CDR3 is CASSWTPTGQETRYF. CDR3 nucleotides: TGTGCCAGCAGTTGGACTCCGACAGGCCAAGAGACCCGGTACTTC.

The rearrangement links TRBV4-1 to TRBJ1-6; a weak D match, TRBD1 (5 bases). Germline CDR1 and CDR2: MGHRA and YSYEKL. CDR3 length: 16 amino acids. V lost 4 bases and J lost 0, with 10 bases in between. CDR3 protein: CASSPRQGSYNSPLHF. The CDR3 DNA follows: TGCGCCAGCAGCCCGCGGCAGGGCTCCTATAATTCACCCCTCCACTTT.

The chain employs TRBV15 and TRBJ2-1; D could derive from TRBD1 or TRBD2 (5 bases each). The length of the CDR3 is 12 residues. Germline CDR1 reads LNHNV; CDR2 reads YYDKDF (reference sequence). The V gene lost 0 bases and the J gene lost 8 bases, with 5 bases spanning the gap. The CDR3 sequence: CATSREGDEQFF. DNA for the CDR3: TGTGCCACCAGCAGAGAGGGGGATGAGCAGTTCTTC.

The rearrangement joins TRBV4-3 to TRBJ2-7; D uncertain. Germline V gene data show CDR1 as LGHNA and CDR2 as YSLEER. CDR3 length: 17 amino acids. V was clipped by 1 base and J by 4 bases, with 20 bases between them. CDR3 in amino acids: CASSQALGSDTLYEQYF. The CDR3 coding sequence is TGCGCCAGCAGCCAAGCCCTGGGGTCCGATACTCTATACGAGCAGTACTTC.

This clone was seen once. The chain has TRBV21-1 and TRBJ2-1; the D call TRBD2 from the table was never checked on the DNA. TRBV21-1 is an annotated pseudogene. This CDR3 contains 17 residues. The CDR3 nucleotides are TGTGCCAGCAGCAGTTGGGGGAAACGGGAGGGCCTCGATGAGCAGTTCTTC. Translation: CASSSWGKREGLDEQFF.

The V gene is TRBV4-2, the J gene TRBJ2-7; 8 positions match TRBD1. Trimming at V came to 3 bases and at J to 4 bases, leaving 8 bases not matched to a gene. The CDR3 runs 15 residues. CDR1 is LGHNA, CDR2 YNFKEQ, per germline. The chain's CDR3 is CASSQDRVVRYEQYF. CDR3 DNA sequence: TGTGCCAGCAGCCAGGACAGGGTTGTTAGGTACGAGCAGTACTTC.

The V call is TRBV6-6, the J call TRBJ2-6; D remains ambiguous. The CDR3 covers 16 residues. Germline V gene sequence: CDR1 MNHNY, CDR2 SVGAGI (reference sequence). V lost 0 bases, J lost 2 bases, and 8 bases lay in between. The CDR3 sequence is CASSYSTVPGANVLTF. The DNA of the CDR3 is TGTGCCAGCAGTTACTCGACCGTTCCTGGGGCCAACGTCCTGACTTTC.

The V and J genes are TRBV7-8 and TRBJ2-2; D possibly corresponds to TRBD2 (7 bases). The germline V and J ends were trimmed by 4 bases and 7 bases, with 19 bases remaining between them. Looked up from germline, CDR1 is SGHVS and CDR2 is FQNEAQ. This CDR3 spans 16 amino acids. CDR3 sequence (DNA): TGTGCCAGCAGCTCAGAGGGAGGGGGGAGAGACGGGGAGCTGTTTTTT. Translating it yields CASSSEGGGRDGELFF.

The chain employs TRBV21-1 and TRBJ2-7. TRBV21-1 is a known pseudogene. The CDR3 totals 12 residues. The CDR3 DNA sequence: TGTGCCAGCAGCATCGGCAGCTACGAGCAGTACTTC. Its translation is CASSIGSYEQYF.

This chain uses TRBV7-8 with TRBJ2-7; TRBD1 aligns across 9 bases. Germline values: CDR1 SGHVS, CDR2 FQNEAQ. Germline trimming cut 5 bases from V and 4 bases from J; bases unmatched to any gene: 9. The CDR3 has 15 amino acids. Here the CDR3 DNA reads TGTGCCAGCAGCGGTAGGGGACAGGGAATTTACGAGCAGTACTTC. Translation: CASSGRGQGIYEQYF.

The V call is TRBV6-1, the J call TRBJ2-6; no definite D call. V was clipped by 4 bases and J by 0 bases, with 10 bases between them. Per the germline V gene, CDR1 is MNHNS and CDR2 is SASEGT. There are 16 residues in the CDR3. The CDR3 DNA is TGTGCCAGCAGTGTATGGACGCCCTCTGGGGCCAACGTCCTGACTTTC. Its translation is CASSVWTPSGANVLTF.

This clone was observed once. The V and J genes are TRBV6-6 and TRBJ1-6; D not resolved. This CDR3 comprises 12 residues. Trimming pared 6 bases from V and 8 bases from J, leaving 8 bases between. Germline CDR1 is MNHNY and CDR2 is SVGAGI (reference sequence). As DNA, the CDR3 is TGTGCCAGCAGATCGAGGGATTCACCCCTCCACTTT. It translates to CASRSRDSPLHF.

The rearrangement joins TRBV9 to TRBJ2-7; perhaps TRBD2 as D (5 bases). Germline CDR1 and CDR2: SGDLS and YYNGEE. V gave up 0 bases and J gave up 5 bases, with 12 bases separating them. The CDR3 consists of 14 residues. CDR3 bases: TGTGCCAGCAGCGTAGGAGGACTGTCCCACGAGCAGTACTTC. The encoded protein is CASSVGGLSHEQYF.

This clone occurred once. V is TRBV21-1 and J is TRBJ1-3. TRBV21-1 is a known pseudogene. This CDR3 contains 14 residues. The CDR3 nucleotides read TGTGCCAGCAGCATGAGGGGCTCTGGAAACACCATATATTTT. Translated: CASSMRGSGNTIYF.

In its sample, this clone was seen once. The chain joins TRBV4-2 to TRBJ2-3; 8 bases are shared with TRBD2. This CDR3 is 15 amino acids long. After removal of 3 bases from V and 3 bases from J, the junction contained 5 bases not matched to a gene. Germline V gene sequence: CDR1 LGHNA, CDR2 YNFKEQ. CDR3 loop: CASSQDGGGTDTQYF. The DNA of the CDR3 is TGTGCCAGCAGCCAGGATGGCGGGGGGACAGATACGCAGTATTTT.

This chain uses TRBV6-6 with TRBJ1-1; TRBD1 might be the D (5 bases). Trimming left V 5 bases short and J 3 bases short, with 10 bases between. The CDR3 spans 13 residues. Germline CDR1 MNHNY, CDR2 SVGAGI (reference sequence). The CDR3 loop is CASSRGGDTEAFF. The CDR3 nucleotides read TGTGCCAGCAGTCGCGGGGGGGACACTGAAGCTTTCTTT.

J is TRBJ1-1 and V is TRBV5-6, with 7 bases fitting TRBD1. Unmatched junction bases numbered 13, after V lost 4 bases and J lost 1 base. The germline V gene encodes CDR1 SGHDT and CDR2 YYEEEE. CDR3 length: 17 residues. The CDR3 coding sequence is TGTGCCAGCAGCGAAATCAGACAGGGTTGGGCGAACACTGAAGCTTTCTTT. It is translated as CASSEIRQGWANTEAFF.

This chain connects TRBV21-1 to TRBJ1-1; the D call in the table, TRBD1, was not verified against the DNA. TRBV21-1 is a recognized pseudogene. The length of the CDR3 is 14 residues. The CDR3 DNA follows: TGTGCCAGCAACCCGGGACAGGGGAACACTGAAGCTTTCTTT. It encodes CASNPGQGNTEAFF.

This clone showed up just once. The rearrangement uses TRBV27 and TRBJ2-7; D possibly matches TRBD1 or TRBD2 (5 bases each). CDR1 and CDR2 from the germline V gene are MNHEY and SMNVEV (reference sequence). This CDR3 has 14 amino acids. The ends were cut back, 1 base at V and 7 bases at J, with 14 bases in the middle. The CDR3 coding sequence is TGTGCCAGCAGTTTATGGCAGGACGAGGGGGAGCAGTACTTC. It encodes CASSLWQDEGEQYF.

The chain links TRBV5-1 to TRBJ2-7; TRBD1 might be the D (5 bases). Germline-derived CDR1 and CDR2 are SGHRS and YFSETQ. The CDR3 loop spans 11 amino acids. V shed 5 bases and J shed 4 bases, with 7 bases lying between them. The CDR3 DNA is TGCGCCAGCAGGGGGCTGTACGAGCAGTACTTC. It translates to CASRGLYEQYF. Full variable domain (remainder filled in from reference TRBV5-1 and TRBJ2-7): KAGVTQTPRYLIKTRGQQVTLSCSPISGHRSVSWYQQTPGQGLQFLFEYFSETQRNKGNFPGRFSGRQFSNSRSEMNVSTLELGDSALYLCASRGLYEQYFGPGTRLTVT.

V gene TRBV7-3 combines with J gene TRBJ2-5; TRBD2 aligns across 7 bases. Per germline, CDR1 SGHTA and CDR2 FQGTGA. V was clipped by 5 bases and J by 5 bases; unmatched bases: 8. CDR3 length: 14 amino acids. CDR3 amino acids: CASSPGGTVETQYF. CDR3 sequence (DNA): TGTGCCAGCAGCCCGGGAGGCACTGTGGAGACCCAGTACTTC.

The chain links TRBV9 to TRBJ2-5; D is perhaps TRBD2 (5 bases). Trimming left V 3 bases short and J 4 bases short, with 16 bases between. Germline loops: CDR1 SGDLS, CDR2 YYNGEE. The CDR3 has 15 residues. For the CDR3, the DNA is TGTGCCAGCAGCGGAAGCGACGGAGGATCAGAGACCCAGTACTTC. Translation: CASSGSDGGSETQYF.

This chain's CDR3 is CASTSDRGKSPLHF. DNA for the CDR3: TGTGCCAGCACTTCGGACAGGGGTAAGTCACCCCTCCACTTT. The genes are TRBV6-1 and TRBJ1-6, with TRBD1 identical over 9 bases. J was trimmed by 10 bases and V by 7 bases; bases with no gene match: 8. This CDR3 region has 14 residues. Germline V gene sequence: CDR1 MNHNS, CDR2 SASEGT.

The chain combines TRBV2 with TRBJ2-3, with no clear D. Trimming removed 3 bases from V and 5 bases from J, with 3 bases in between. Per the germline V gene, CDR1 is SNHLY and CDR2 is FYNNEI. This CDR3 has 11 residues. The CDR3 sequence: CASSELDTQYF. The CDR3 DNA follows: TGTGCCAGCAGTGAGTTAGATACGCAGTATTTT.